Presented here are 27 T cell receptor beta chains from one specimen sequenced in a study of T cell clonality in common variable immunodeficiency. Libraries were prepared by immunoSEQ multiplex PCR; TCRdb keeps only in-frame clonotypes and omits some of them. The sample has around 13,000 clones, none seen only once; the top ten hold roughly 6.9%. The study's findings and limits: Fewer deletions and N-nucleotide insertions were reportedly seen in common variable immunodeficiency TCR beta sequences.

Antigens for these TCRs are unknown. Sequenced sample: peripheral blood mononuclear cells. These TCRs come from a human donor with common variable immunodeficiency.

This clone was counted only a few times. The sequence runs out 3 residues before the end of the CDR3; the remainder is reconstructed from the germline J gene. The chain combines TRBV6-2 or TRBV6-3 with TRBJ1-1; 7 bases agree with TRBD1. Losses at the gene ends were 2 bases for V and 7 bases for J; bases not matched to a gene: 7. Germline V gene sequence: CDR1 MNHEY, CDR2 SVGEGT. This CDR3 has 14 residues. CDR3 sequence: CASSYLDREVEAFF. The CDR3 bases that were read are TGTGCCAGCAGTTACCTTGACAGGGAAGTTGAA.

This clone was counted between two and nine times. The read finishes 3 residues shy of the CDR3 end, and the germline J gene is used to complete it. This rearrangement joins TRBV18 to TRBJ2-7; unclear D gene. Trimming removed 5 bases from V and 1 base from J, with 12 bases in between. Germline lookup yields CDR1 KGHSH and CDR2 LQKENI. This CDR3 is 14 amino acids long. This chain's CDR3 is CASSSYSSSYEQYF. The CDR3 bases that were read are TGTGCCAGCTCATCGTACAGTTCATCCTACGAG.

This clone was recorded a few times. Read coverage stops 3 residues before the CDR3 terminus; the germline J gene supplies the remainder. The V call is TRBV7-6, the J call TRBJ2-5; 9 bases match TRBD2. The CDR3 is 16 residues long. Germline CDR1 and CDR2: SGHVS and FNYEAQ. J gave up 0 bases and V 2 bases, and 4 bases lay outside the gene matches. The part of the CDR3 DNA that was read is TGTGCCAGCAGCTTAACAGAGCGGGGGGACCAAGAGACC. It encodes CASSLTERGDQET. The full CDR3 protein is CASSLTERGDQETQYF.

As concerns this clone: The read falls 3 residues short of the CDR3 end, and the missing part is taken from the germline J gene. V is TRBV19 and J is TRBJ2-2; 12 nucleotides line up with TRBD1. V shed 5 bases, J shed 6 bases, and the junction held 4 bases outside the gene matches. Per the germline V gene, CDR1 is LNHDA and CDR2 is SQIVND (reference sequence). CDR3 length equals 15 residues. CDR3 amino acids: CASSYRDRGPGELFF. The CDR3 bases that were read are TGTGCCAGTAGTTACCGGGACAGGGGGCCCGGGGAG.

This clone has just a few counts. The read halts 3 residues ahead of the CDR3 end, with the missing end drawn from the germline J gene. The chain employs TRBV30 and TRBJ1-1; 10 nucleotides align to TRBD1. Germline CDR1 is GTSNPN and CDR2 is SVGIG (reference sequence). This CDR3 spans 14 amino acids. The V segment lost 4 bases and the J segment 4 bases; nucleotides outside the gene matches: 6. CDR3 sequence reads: CAWTLGQGSTEAFF. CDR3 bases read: TGTGCCTGGACCTTGGGACAGGGGAGCACTGAA.

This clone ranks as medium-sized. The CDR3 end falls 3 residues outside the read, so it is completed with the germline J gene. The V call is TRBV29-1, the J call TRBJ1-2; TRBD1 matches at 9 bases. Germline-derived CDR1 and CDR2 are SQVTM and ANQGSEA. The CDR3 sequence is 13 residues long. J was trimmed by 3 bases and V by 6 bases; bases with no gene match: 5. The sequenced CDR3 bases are TGCAGCGTGGGGACAGGGAGGTACTATGGC. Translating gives CSVGTGRYYG. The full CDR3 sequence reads CSVGTGRYYGYTF.

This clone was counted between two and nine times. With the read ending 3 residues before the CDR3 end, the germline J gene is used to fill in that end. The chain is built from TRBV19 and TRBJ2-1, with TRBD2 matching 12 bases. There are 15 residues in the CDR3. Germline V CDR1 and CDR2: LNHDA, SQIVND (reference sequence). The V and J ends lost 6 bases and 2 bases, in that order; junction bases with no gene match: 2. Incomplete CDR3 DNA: TGTGCCAGTAGCGGACTAGCGGGGACCTACAATGAG. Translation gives CASSGLAGTYNE. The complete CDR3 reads CASSGLAGTYNEQFF.

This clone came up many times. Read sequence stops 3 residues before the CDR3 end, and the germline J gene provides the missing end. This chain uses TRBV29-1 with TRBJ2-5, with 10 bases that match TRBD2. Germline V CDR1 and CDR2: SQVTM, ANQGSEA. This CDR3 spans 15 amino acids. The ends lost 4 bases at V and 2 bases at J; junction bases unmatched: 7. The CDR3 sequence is CSVVRASGGQETQYF. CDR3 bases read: TGCAGCGTTGTTCGGGCTAGCGGGGGTCAAGAGACC.

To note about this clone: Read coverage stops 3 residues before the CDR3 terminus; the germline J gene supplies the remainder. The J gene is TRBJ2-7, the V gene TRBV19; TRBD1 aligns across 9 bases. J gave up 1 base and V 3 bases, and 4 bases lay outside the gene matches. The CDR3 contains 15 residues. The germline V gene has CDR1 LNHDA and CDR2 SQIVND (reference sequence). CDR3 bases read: TGTGCCAGTAGTATCTCGACAGGGGGTTCCTACGAG. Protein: CASSISTGGSYE. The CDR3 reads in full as CASSISTGGSYEQYF.

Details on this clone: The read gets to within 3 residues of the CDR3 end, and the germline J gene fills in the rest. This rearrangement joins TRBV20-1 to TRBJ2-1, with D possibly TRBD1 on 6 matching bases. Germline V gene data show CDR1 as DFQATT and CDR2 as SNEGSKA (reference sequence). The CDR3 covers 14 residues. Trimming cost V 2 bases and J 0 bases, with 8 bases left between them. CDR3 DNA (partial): TGCAGTGCTAGATTACAGGGCTCCTACAATGAG. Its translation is CSARLQGSYNE. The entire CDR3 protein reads CSARLQGSYNEQFF.

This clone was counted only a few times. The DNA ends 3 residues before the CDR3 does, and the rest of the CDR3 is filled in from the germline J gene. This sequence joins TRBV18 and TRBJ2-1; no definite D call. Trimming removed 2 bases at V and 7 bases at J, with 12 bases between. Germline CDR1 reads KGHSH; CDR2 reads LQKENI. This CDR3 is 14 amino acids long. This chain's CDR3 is CASSPGQTRNEQFF. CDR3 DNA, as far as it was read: TGTGCCAGCTCACCAGGCCAGACGCGGAATGAG.

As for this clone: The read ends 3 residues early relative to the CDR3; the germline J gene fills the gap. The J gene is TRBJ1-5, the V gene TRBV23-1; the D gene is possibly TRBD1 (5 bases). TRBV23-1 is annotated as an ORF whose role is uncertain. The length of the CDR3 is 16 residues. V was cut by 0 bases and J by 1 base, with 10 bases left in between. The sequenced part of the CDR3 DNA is TGCGCCAGCAGTCAATCTCGACAGCCCAGCAATCAGCCC. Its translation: CASSQSRQPSNQP. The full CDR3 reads CASSQSRQPSNQPQHF.

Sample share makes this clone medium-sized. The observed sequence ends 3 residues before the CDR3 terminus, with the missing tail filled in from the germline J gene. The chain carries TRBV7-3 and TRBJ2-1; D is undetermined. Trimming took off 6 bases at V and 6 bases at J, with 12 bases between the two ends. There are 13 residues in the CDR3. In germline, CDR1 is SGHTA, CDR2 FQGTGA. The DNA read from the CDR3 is TGTGCCAGCAGGAGCGCCACCCTCAATGAG. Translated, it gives CASRSATLNE. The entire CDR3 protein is CASRSATLNEQFF.

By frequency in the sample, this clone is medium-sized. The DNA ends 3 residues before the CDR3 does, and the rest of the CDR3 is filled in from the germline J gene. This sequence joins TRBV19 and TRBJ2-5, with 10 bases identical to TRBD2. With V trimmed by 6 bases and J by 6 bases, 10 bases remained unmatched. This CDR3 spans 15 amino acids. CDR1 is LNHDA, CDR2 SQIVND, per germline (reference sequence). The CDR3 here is CASSTTGTSAKTQYF. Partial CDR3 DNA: TGTGCCAGTAGCACGACCGGGACTAGCGCGAAGACC.

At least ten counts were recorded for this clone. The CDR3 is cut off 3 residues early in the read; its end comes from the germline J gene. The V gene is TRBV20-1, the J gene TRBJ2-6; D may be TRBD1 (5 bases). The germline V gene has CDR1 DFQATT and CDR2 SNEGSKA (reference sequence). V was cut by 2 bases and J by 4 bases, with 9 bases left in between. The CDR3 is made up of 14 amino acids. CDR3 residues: CSARRGDGANVLTF. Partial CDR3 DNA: TGCAGTGCTAGAAGGGGTGACGGGGCCAACGTC.

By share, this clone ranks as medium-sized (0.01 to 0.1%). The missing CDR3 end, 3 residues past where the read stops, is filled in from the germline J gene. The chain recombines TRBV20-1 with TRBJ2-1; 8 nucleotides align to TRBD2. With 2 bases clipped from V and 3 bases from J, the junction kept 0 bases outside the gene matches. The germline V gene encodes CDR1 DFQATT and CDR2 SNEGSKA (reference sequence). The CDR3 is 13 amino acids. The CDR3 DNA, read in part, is TGCAGTGCTAGACTAGCGGGCTACAATGAG. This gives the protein CSARLAGYNE. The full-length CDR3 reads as CSARLAGYNEQFF.

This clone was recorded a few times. CDR3 DNA, as far as it was read: TGTGCCAGCAGCTTAGATCGGGGGAATGAG. It translates to CASSLDRGNE. The CDR3 in its entirety is CASSLDRGNEQFF. The rearrangement joins TRBV11-2 to TRBJ2-1; a possible D gene is TRBD2 (6 bases). The CDR3 end is not reached by the read, which stops 3 residues before it; the germline J gene fills it in. Between the trimmed V and J ends, which lost 0 bases and 7 bases, there was a span of 7 bases. CDR3 length equals 13 residues. Per the germline V gene, CDR1 is SGHAT and CDR2 is FQNNGV.

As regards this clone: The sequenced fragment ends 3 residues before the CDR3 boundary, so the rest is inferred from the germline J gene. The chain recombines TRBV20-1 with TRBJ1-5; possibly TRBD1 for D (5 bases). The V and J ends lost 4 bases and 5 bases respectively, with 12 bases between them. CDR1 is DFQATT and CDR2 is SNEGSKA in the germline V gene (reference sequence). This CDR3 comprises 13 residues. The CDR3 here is CSATRQLDQPQHF. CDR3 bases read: TGCAGTGCTACGAGACAGCTAGATCAGCCC.

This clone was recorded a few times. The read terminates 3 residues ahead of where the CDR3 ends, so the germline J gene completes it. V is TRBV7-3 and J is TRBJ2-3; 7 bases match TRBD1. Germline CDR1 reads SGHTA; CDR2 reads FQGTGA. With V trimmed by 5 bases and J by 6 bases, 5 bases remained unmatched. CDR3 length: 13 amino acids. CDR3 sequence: CASSTTTGDTQYF. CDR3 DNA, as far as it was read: TGTGCCAGCAGCACTACGACAGGGGATACG.

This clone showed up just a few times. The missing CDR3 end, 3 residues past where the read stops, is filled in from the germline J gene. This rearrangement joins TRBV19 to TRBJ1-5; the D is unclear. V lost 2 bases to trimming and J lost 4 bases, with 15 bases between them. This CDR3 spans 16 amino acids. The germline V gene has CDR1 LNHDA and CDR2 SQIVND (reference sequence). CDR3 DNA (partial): TGTGCCAGTAGTATATTTCGCCAGGTAGAGAATCAGCCC. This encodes CASSIFRQVENQP. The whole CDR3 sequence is CASSIFRQVENQPQHF. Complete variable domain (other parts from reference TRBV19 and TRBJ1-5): DGGITQSPKYLFRKEGQNVTLSCEQNLNHDAMYWYRQDPGQGLRLIYYSQIVNDFQKGDIAEGYSVSREKKESFPLTVTSAQKNPTAFYLCASSIFRQVENQPQHFGDGTRLSIL.

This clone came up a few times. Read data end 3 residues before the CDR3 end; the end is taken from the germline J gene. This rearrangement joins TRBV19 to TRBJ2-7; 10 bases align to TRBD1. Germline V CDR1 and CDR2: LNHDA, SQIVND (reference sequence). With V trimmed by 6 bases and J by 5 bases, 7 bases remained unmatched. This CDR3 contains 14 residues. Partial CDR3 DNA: TGTGCCAGTAGACCGACAGGGGGCAAGAACGAG. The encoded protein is CASRPTGGKNE. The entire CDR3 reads CASRPTGGKNEQYF.

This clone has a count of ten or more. The CDR3 bases that were read are TGTGCCAGCACCCAAGAGAGGGACAGGAGCTACGAG. Protein: CASTQERDRSYE. The whole CDR3 region reads CASTQERDRSYEQYF. The rearrangement uses TRBV12-3 or TRBV12-4 and TRBJ2-7, with 8 bases matching TRBD1. The sequence runs out 3 residues before the end of the CDR3; the remainder is reconstructed from the germline J gene. The CDR3 length is 15 residues. Germline trimming cut 7 bases from V and 3 bases from J; bases unmatched to any gene: 11.

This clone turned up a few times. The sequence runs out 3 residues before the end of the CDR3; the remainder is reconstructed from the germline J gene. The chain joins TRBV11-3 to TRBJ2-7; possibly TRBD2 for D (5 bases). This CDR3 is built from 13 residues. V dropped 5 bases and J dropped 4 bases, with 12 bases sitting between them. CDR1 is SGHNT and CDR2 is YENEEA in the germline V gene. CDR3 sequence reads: CASSPHGVYEQYF. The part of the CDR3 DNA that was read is TGTGCCAGCAGCCCACACGGGGTGTACGAG.

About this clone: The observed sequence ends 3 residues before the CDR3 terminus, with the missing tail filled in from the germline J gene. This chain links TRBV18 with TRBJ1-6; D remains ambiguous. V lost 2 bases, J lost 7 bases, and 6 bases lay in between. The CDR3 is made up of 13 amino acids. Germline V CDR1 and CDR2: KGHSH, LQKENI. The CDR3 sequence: CASSPNSNSPLHF. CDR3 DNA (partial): TGTGCCAGCTCACCAAACAGCAATTCACCC. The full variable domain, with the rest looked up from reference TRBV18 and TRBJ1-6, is NAGVMQNPRHLVRRRGQEARLRCSPMKGHSHVYWYRQLPEEGLKFMVYLQKENIIDESGMPKERFSAEFPKEGPSILRIQQVVRGDSAAYFCASSPNSNSPLHFGNGTRLTVT.

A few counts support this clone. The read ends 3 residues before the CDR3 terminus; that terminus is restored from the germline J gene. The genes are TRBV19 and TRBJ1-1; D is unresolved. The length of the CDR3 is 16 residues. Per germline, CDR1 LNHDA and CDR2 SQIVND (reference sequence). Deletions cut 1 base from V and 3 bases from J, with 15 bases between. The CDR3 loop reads CASSIGPFYGYTEAFF. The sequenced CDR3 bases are TGTGCCAGTAGTATAGGTCCCTTCTATGGTTACACTGAA.

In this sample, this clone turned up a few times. CDR3 protein: CASSLLTGTDYNEQFF. The CDR3 bases that were read are TGTGCCAGTAGTCTACTTACCGGGACAGACTACAATGAG. This chain uses TRBV19 with TRBJ2-1, with 7 positions matching TRBD1. The CDR3 end is not reached by the read, which stops 3 residues before it; the germline J gene fills it in. CDR3 length: 16 residues. Germline assignment: CDR1 LNHDA and CDR2 SQIVND (reference sequence). V dropped 5 bases and J dropped 3; count of bases not matched to a gene: 10.

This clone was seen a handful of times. The part of the CDR3 DNA that was read is TGTGCCAGCAGCTATAGCGGGGGGGTACACAATGAG. Its protein is CASSYSGGVHNE. The complete CDR3 reads CASSYSGGVHNEQFF. This chain joins TRBV7-9 and TRBJ2-1; 11 bases agree with TRBD2. The CDR3 end lies 3 residues beyond the end of the read and is filled in from the germline J gene. CDR3 length: 15 residues. In germline, CDR1 is SEHNR, CDR2 FQNEAQ (reference sequence). J lost 5 bases, V lost 4 bases, and 4 bases had no gene match.